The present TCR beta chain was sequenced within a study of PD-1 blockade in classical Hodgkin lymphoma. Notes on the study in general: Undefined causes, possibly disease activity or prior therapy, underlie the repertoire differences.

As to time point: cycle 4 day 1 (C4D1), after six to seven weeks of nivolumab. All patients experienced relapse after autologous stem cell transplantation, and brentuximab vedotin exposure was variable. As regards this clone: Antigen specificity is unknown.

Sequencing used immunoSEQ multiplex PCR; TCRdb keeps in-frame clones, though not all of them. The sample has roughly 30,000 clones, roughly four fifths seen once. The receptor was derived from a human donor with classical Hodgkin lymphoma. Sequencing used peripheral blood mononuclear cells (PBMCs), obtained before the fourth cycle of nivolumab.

This CDR3 reads CASSRGTGPWDTEAFF. The CDR3 bases are TGTGCCAGTAGTAGGGGGACAGGGCCCTGGGACACTGAAGCTTTCTTT. This chain uses TRBV19 with TRBJ1-1, with TRBD1 identical over 9 bases. This CDR3 is 16 amino acids long. CDR1 is LNHDA, CDR2 SQIVND, per germline (reference sequence). With V trimmed by 4 bases and J by 3 bases, 9 bases remained unmatched.